These 4 T cell receptor beta chains originate from one sample sequenced in a study of early T cells in non-severe SARS-CoV-2 infection. Via MiXCR, TCRdb re-called the 5' RACE reads, giving one row per CDR3 protein. The repertoire holds fewer than 30,000 distinct CDR3 sequences, with 5% to 6% as singletons. The material sequenced was whole blood. The receptor source for this set is an adult who was a healthcare worker with PCR-confirmed SARS-CoV-2 infection or an uninfected control (not recorded which).

This clonotype was counted many times. This sequence joins TRBV6-5 and TRBJ2-1; 7 bases line up with TRBD2. CDR1 and CDR2 (germline): MNHEY, SVGAGI. This CDR3 spans 14 amino acids. Losses at the gene ends were 5 bases for V and 8 bases for J; bases not matched to a gene: 9. Here the CDR3 DNA reads TGTGCCAGCAGTAGGACTAGAGGTGGATATGAGCAGTTCTTC. Translating gives CASSRTRGGYEQFF.

This chain joins TRBV5-4 and TRBJ2-1; D remains unclear. This CDR3 comprises 16 residues. The V gene lost 0 bases and the J gene lost 5 bases, with 15 bases spanning the gap. Germline CDR1 is SGHNT and CDR2 is YYREEE (reference sequence). CDR3 DNA sequence: TGTGCCAGCAGCTTGGGGGTACAGTTAAGGGACAATGAGCAGTTCTTC. Protein product: CASSLGVQLRDNEQFF.

The table lists this clonotype with many counts. The chain links TRBV5-1 to TRBJ1-1; 8 nucleotides align to TRBD1. In germline, CDR1 is SGHRS, CDR2 YFSETQ. The CDR3 totals 18 residues. Trimming at V came to 4 bases and at J to 3 bases, leaving 17 bases not matched to a gene. DNA for the CDR3: TGCGCCAGCAGCCCCCGACAGGGGAGAAGCAGGTGGGACACTGAAGCTTTCTTT. Translated, it gives CASSPRQGRSRWDTEAFF.

This clonotype has a count of ten or more. The V call is TRBV6-2 or TRBV6-3, the J call TRBJ1-5; no reliable D call. From germline, CDR1 is MNHEY and CDR2 SVGEGT. Trimming took off 2 bases at V and 11 bases at J, with 16 bases between the two ends. This CDR3 comprises 14 residues. CDR3 protein: CASSYRQAPYSQHF. In DNA form, the CDR3 reads TGTGCCAGCAGTTACCGACAAGCCCCCTATTCCCAGCATTTT.